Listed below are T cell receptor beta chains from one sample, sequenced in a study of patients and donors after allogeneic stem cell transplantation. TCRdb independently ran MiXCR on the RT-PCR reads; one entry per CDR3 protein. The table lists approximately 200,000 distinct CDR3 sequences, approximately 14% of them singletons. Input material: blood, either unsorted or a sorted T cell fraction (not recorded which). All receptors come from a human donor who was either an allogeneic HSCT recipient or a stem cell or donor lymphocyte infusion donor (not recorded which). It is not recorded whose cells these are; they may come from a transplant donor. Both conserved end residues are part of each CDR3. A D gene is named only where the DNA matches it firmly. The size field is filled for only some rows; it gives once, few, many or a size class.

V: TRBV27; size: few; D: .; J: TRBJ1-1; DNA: TGTGCCAGCAGTTCGGCACGACAGCGCAACTTAAGAGGGACTGAAGCTTTCTTT; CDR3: CASSSARQRNLRGTEAFF
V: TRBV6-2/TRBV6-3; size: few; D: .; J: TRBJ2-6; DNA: TGTGCCAGCAGCGAAACACGACTCATCCTCTCTGGGGCCAACGTCCTGACTTTC; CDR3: CASSETRLILSGANVLTF
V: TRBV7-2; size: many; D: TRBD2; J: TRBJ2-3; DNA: TGTGCCAGCAGCTTAACGGGGGGGATTCAGGCCACAGATACGCAGTATTTT; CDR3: CASSLTGGIQATDTQYF
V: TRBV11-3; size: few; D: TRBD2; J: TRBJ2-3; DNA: TGTGCCAGCAGCTCGCGAACTAGCGGGGGGCTGGGAGATACGCAGTATTTT; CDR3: CASSSRTSGGLGDTQYF
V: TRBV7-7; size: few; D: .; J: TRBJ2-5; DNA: TGTGCCAGCAGCTTAGGCGCGGCAGAAGAGACCCAGTACTTC; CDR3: CASSLGAAEETQYF
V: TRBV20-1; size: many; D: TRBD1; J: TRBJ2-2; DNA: TGCAGTGCTAGAGATCCCGGGACAGGGATTACCGGGGAGCTGTTTTTT; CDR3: CSARDPGTGITGELFF
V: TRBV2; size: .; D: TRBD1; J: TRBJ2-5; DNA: TGTGCCAGCAGTGGGGATTCACAGGGGGCCAAGACCCAGTACTTC; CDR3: CASSGDSQGAKTQYF
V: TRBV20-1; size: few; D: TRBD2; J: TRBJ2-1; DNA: TGCAGTGTCGATTCGACTAGCGGGAGGAATGAGCAGTTCTTC; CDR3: CSVDSTSGRNEQFF
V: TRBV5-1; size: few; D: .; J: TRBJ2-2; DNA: TGCGCCAGCAGCAAAGTCCTACCGGGACAATACACCGGGGAGCTGTTTTTT; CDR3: CASSKVLPGQYTGELFF
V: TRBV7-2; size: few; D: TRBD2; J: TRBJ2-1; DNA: TGTGCCAGCAGCTTAACTAGCGGGGGGATGACTGAGCAGTTCTTC; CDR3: CASSLTSGGMTEQFF
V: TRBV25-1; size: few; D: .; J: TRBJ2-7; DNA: TGTGCCAGCAGTGCACGCATTTCCTACGAGCAGTACTTC; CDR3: CASSARISYEQYF
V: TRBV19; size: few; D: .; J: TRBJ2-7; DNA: TGTGCCAGTAGGATTAACGTGGTCTCCTACGAGCAGTACTTC; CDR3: CASRINVVSYEQYF
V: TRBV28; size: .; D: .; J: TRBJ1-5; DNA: TGTGCCAGCAGTTTAATCCCAGACAATCAGCCCCAGCATTTT; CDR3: CASSLIPDNQPQHF
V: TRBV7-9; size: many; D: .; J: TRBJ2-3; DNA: TGTGCCAGCAGCCCAGGGGAGGGAACGCAGTATTTT; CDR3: CASSPGEGTQYF
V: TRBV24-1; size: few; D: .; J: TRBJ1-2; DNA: TGTGCCAGCGTTGGTGGCTACACCTTC; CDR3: CASVGGYTF
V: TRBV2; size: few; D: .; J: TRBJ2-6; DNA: TGTGCCAGCAGTGAAGCCCAGGGACGAAACCCCACTGGGGCCAACGTCCTGACTTTC; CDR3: CASSEAQGRNPTGANVLTF
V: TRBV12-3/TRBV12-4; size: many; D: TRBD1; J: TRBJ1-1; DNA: TGTGCCAGCAGTGAACCCGGGACAGGAGGTCGTGGAGCTTTCTTT; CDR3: CASSEPGTGGRGAFF
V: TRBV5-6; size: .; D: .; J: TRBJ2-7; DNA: TGTGCCAGCAGCTCACTAGCCTACGAGCAGTACTTC; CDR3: CASSSLAYEQYF
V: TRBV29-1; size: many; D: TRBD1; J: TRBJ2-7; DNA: TGCAGCGTTCGGACCGGGACAGGGGGCGACGAGCAGTACTTC; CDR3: CSVRTGTGGDEQYF
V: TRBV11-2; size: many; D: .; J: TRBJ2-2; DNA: TGTGCCAGCAGCTCCAACCTATTAATCCCTAACACCGGGGAGCTGTTTTTT; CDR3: CASSSNLLIPNTGELFF
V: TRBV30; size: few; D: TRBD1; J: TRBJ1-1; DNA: TGTGCCTGGAGCCGCGGGACAGGGGCCCCTCACACTGAAGCTTTCTTT; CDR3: CAWSRGTGAPHTEAFF
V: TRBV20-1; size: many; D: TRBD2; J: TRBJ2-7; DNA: TGCAGTGCTAGACCTCCCCGCGGGGGGGCCTACGAGCAGTACTTC; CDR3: CSARPPRGGAYEQYF
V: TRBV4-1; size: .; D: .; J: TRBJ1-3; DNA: TGCGCCAGCAGCCTAGACACCAACTCTGGAAACACCATATATTTT; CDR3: CASSLDTNSGNTIYF
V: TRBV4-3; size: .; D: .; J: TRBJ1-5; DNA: TGCGCCAGCAGCCAGGGCAATCAGCCCCAGCATTTT; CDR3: CASSQGNQPQHF
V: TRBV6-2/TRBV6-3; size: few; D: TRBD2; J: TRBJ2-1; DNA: TGTGCCAGCAGTGACGGGACTAGCGGGGTGGATGAGCAGTTCTTC; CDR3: CASSDGTSGVDEQFF
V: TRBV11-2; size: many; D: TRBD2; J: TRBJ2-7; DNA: TGTGCCAGCAGCTTAGGGGGAGGGACTAGGCTATACGAGCAGTACTTC; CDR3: CASSLGGGTRLYEQYF
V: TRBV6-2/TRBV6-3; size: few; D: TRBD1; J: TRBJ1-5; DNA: TGTGCCAGCAGCGACAGGGCGCCTCAGCCCCAGCATTTT; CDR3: CASSDRAPQPQHF
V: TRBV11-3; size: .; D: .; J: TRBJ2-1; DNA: TGTGCCAGCAGCAACCTGGGCCCCTACAATGAGCAGTTCTTC; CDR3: CASSNLGPYNEQFF
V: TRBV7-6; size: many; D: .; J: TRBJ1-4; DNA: TGTGCCAGCAGCTTAGGATCCGGGAATGAAAAACTGTTTTTT; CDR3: CASSLGSGNEKLFF
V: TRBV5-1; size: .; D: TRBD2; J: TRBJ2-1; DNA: TGCGCCAGCAGCTTGGAGGTGGGGGGGTACAATGAGCAGTTCTTC; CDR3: CASSLEVGGYNEQFF
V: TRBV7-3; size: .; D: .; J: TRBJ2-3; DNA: TGTGCCAGCAGCTTTACCGGCAGCACCCCATCGGGTACGCAGTATTTT; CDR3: CASSFTGSTPSGTQYF
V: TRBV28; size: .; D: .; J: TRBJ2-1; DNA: TGTGCCAGCAGCCCCGGGGAGTTTGGATTAGAGCAGTTCTTC; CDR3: CASSPGEFGLEQFF
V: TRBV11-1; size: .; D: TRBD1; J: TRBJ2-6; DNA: TGTGCCAGCAGCTTAAAGGGGACAGGGGTCTCTGGGGCCAACGTCCTGACTTTC; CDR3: CASSLKGTGVSGANVLTF